Each of the 3 T cell receptor beta chains below was sequenced from the same sample in a study of T-cell memory formation after mild COVID-19. TCRdb re-called the 5' RACE reads with MiXCR, one entry per CDR3 protein. The sample shows about 430,000 distinct CDR3 sequences, 18% of them seen only once. The sample taken for sequencing was PBMCs or a T cell subset sorted from them (not recorded which). These receptor sequences come from a man aged 18 to 35 who had mild COVID-19 (a few samples of this study predate the infection). Cell type and time point are not known.

This clonotype occurred a few times. The J gene is TRBJ1-6, the V gene TRBV5-5, with D unclear. V was clipped by 2 bases and J by 8 bases, with 8 bases between them. The CDR3 covers 13 residues. Germline-derived CDR1 and CDR2 are SGHKS and YYEKEE (reference sequence). The CDR3: CASSLRIDSPLHF. The DNA of the CDR3 is TGTGCCAGCAGCTTACGGATCGATTCACCCCTCCACTTT.

This clonotype showed up just a few times. The rearrangement uses TRBV3-1 and TRBJ1-1; D is undetermined. Trimming removed 4 bases at V and 2 bases at J, with 14 bases between. The CDR3 extends over 15 amino acids. Germline CDR1 reads LGHDT; CDR2 reads YNNKEL (reference sequence). The CDR3 DNA reads TGTGCCAGCAGCCCAGGACCGGGGAAAAACACTGAAGCTTTCTTT. Protein product: CASSPGPGKNTEAFF. The full variable domain, in which reference TRBV3-1 and TRBJ1-1 provide the parts outside the CDR3, is DTAVSQTPKYLVTQMGNDKSIKCEQNLGHDTMYWYKQDSKKFLKIMFSYNNKELIINETVPNRFSPKSPDKAHLNLHINSLELGDSAVYFCASSPGPGKNTEAFFGQGTRLTVV.

This clonotype appeared a few times. J is TRBJ1-2 and V is TRBV10-3, with a possible D match to TRBD1 (6 bases). The CDR3 contains 13 residues. Trimming pared 6 bases from V and 3 bases from J, leaving 11 bases between. Germline lookup yields CDR1 ENHRY and CDR2 SYGVKD. The CDR3 nucleotides are TGTGCCATCAGCCAGGGGCCGGACTATGGCTACACCTTC. As protein: CAISQGPDYGYTF.